This T cell receptor (beta chain) was identified during a study of Graves' ophthalmopathy and Graves' hyperthyroidism. The study, taken as a whole, reports: This model predicted ophthalmopathy progression (sensitivity approximately 68%, specificity about 72%).

Concerning this clonotype: Its antigen is unidentified.

The germline V gene encodes CDR1 MDHEN and CDR2 SYDVKM. V was clipped by 6 bases and J by 3 bases, with 11 bases between them. CDR3 length: 13 residues. Under 3 months in duration, the ophthalmopathy in affected donors had moderate-to-severe activity, CAS ≥3 and NOSPECS ≥4. Ineligible for inclusion were patients with other autoimmune diseases, uncontrolled infections, pregnancy or lactation. For repertoire sequencing, the TCR beta CDR3 regions were amplified from RNA transcripts. RT-PCR with HTBI primers came first, then second-round multiplex PCR. From the multiplex PCR reads, TCRdb called clonotypes with MiXCR, one entry per CDR3 protein. The data show 600,000 to 950,000 distinct CDR3 sequences, around 40% seen once.

V is TRBV28 and J is TRBJ1-1, with TRBD1 as a possible D gene (5 bases). Source material: peripheral blood. This clonotype was sampled from an adult man with Graves' ophthalmopathy. The CDR3 here is CASSRVQDTEAFF. The DNA of the CDR3 is TGTGCCAGCAGCCGCGTACAGGACACTGAAGCTTTCTTT. Full variable domain (missing parts from reference TRBV28 and TRBJ1-1): DVKVTQSSRYLVKRTGEKVFLECVQDMDHENMFWYRQDPGLGLRLIYFSYDVKMKEKGDIPEGYSVSREKKERFSLILESASTNQTSMYLCASSRVQDTEAFFGQGTRLTVV.